These 30 T cell receptor beta chains were sequenced from one sample in a study of human T cells and chemical hapten exposure. TCRdb re-analysed the RACE reads in MiXCR, keeping a single row per CDR3 protein. The sample lists a few hundred thousand distinct CDR3 sequences; under 6.5% were seen once. The sample's time point: patch test 2, 6 weeks after DPC sensitization. Regarding treatment: therapeutic diphenylcyclopropenone sensitization with weekly scalp DPC. The sample consisted of whole blood, taken in connection with sensitization to the hapten diphenylcyclopropenone (DPC). Receptor source: a woman between 18 and 29 years old with alopecia areata. Some clones in this sample may be carry-over from other donors' samples.

The chain uses TRBV29-1 and TRBJ1-2, with D possibly being TRBD1 (6 bases). This CDR3 comprises 12 residues. Looked up from germline, CDR1 is SQVTM and CDR2 is ANQGSEA. Trimming left V 7 bases short and J 5 bases short, with 14 bases between. CDR3 loop: CSASGQTYGYTF. The CDR3, as DNA: TGCAGCGCGTCCGGACAGACATATGGCTACACCTTC.

In its sample, this clonotype was seen a few times. The CDR3 region has the DNA TGTGCCAGCAGTTACTCGTTCTTAGCCAAAAACATTCAGTACTTC. Translated, it gives CASSYSFLAKNIQYF. This chain connects TRBV6-5 to TRBJ2-4; D unresolved. In germline, CDR1 is MNHEY, CDR2 SVGAGI. The CDR3 loop spans 15 amino acids. V lost 0 bases, J lost 0 bases, and 6 bases lay in between.

This clonotype came up a few times. This chain joins TRBV7-8 and TRBJ2-5; D ambiguous. The CDR3 is made up of 14 amino acids. The germline V gene has CDR1 SGHVS and CDR2 FQNEAQ. V was trimmed by 8 bases and J by 2 bases, leaving 15 bases between them. In DNA, the CDR3 is TGTGCCAGCCTCTATCGGTTGGGGCAAGAGACCCAGTACTTC. Residues: CASLYRLGQETQYF.

This clonotype occurred a few times. The chain combines TRBV29-1 with TRBJ2-7; unclear D gene. V gave up 2 bases and J gave up 0 bases, with 11 bases separating them. Germline V gene sequence: CDR1 SQVTM, CDR2 ANQGSEA. The CDR3 has 14 residues. The CDR3 nucleotides are TGCAGCGTTGAACAGGAAGGGAACTCCTACGAGCAGTACTTC. Translating gives CSVEQEGNSYEQYF.

Ten or more counts support this clonotype. J is TRBJ1-2 and V is TRBV21-1; TRBD1 was called by the table and not checked on the DNA. TRBV21-1 is annotated as a pseudogene. CDR3 length: 22 residues. CDR3 DNA sequence: TGTGCCAGCACCAGAACTCAGATAGGACAGGGCCACGAACCCTGTCTCCTATATGGCTACACCTTC. This gives the protein CASTRTQIGQGHEPCLLYGYTF.

This clonotype was observed many times. The chain links TRBV6-1 to TRBJ1-5, with TRBD1 matching over 7 bases. V was pared by 6 bases and J by 0 bases, with 5 bases of the junction left unmatched. Germline loops: CDR1 MNHNS, CDR2 SASEGT. This CDR3 comprises 15 residues. The CDR3 region is CASRGTADSNQPQHF. The DNA for the CDR3 is TGTGCCAGCAGAGGGACAGCCGATAGCAATCAGCCCCAGCATTTT.

This clonotype has ten or more counts. The chain joins TRBV6-5 to TRBJ1-2; D gene ambiguous. Germline loops: CDR1 MNHEY, CDR2 SVGAGI. The CDR3 extends over 17 amino acids. V dropped 0 bases and J dropped 4 bases, with 18 bases sitting between them. The CDR3 region has the DNA TGTGCCAGCAGTTACTCGACGGTCGGTAGGGCGCGCTATGGCTACACCTTC. Translated: CASSYSTVGRARYGYTF.

This clonotype was recorded at least ten times. The rearrangement uses TRBV29-1 and TRBJ2-3, with TRBD1 identical over 7 bases. Trimming took 6 bases from V and 4 from J; bases not matched to a gene: 10. The CDR3 length is 14 residues. Germline CDR1 reads SQVTM; CDR2 reads ANQGSEA. CDR3: CSVATGDVADTQYF. In DNA, the CDR3 is TGCAGCGTGGCTACAGGGGATGTGGCAGATACGCAGTATTTT.

The table lists this clonotype with many counts. The J gene is TRBJ1-3, the V gene TRBV7-3, with no clear D. The germline V and J ends were trimmed by 3 bases and 1 base, with 7 bases remaining between them. The CDR3 is 14 residues long. Germline V gene sequence: CDR1 SGHTA, CDR2 FQGTGA. This CDR3 reads CASSLSGSGNTIYF. The CDR3, as DNA: TGTGCCAGCAGCTTGTCGGGTTCTGGAAACACCATATATTTT.

The rearrangement joins TRBV4-3 to TRBJ2-7, with D unresolved. Germline V CDR1 and CDR2: LGHNA, YSLEER. Trimming took 0 bases from V and 6 from J, leaving 12 bases between them. This CDR3 is built from 14 residues. CDR3: CASSQDSGFREQYF. CDR3 nucleotides: TGCGCCAGCAGCCAAGATTCAGGTTTCCGCGAGCAGTACTTC.

The chain has TRBV6-6 and TRBJ2-1, with D tentatively TRBD1 (7 bases). Germline-derived CDR1 and CDR2 are MNHNY and SVGAGI (reference sequence). The length of the CDR3 is 14 residues. V was shortened by 7 bases and J by 5 bases, with 15 bases between the two germline ends. CDR3 nucleotides: TGTGCCAGCAACTTGGACAGGAGGGACAATGAGCAGTTCTTC. Protein: CASNLDRRDNEQFF.

This clonotype was observed a few times. The genes are TRBV6-5 and TRBJ2-2, with a possible D match to TRBD2 (5 bases). The CDR3 is 14 amino acids. Trimming removed 5 bases at V and 3 bases at J, with 10 bases between. From germline, CDR1 is MNHEY and CDR2 SVGAGI. CDR3 sequence: CASSPRDDTGELFF. The CDR3 region has the DNA TGTGCCAGCAGTCCCCGGGATGACACCGGGGAGCTGTTTTTT.

This clonotype has a handful of counts. This chain connects TRBV19 to TRBJ2-3; TRBD2 aligns across 8 bases. Germline assignment: CDR1 LNHDA and CDR2 SQIVND (reference sequence). The CDR3 covers 14 residues. Trimming removed 3 bases from V and 3 bases from J; junction bases left unmatched: 2. The CDR3 region is CASSIGGDTDTQYF. As DNA, the CDR3 is TGTGCCAGTAGTATCGGGGGGGATACAGATACGCAGTATTTT.

The CDR3 nucleotides are TGCGCCAGCAGCCAAGAAGGCCCAGGGGAGTATGGAGATACGCAGTATTTT. Translated, it gives CASSQEGPGEYGDTQYF. This chain connects TRBV4-1 to TRBJ2-3; the D gene is possibly TRBD1 (6 bases). Germline V gene data show CDR1 as MGHRA and CDR2 as YSYEKL. CDR3 length equals 17 residues. V lost 0 bases and J 5 bases, leaving 18 bases between the germline ends.

This clonotype occurred many times. The rearrangement uses TRBV28 and TRBJ1-6; D may be TRBD1 (5 bases). CDR1 and CDR2 from the germline V gene are MDHEN and SYDVKM. V was clipped by 7 bases and J by 8 bases, with 12 bases between them. The CDR3 totals 13 residues. The CDR3 protein is CASNPGPHSPLHF. CDR3 bases: TGTGCCAGCAATCCAGGGCCGCATTCACCCCTCCACTTT.

This rearrangement joins TRBV6-5 to TRBJ2-3; 8 nucleotides match TRBD2. The V gene's germline CDR1 is MNHEY and CDR2 SVGAGI. The junction had 7 bases not matched to a gene; V was cut back by 2 bases and J by 0 bases. The CDR3 loop spans 17 amino acids. CDR3 coding DNA: TGTGCCAGCAGTTACACCGGAGCGGGGGCGAGCACAGATACGCAGTATTTT. Translated: CASSYTGAGASTDTQYF.

The chain uses TRBV10-3 and TRBJ1-1; D unclear. Germline V gives CDR1 ENHRY, CDR2 SYGVKD. V lost 0 bases and J lost 1, with 9 bases in between. The length of the CDR3 is 15 residues. CDR3 sequence: CAISESTSSNTEAFF. The CDR3 DNA sequence: TGTGCCATCAGTGAGTCGACTTCGTCGAACACTGAAGCTTTCTTT.

This clonotype was seen a few times. The chain couples TRBV7-9 to TRBJ1-1; 10 bases align to TRBD1. Germline assignment: CDR1 SEHNR and CDR2 FQNEAQ (reference sequence). The junction had 8 bases not matched to a gene; V was cut back by 5 bases and J by 8 bases. CDR3 size: 14 residues. This CDR3 is CASSTTGTGAEAFF. The CDR3 nucleotides read TGTGCCAGCAGCACAACCGGGACAGGGGCAGAAGCTTTCTTT.

This clonotype has just a few counts. The rearrangement joins TRBV24-1 to TRBJ2-2; D tentatively reads TRBD1 or TRBD2 (5 bases each). Germline CDR1 reads KGHDR; CDR2 reads SFDVKD. With 7 bases removed from V and 2 bases from J, the gap between germline ends came to 7 bases. The CDR3 runs to 13 residues. CDR3 nucleotide sequence: TGTGCCACCAGCCGGGACAACACCGGGGAGCTGTTTTTT. This translates into CATSRDNTGELFF.

This clonotype appeared a few times. The chain is built from TRBV18 and TRBJ2-3; perhaps TRBD1 as D (5 bases). CDR3 length equals 16 residues. Germline V gives CDR1 KGHSH, CDR2 LQKENI. The V end lost 6 bases, the J end lost 2 bases, and 18 bases lay between the germline ends. CDR3: CASSPRLTDNTDTQYF. DNA for the CDR3: TGTGCCAGCTCCCCCCGTCTGACAGACAACACAGATACGCAGTATTTT.

The chain uses TRBV18 and TRBJ1-1; D uncertain. The V end lost 3 bases, the J end lost 4 bases, and 9 bases lay between the germline ends. CDR1 KGHSH and CDR2 LQKENI come from the germline V gene. This CDR3 spans 13 amino acids. The CDR3 region has the DNA TGTGCCAGCTCACCTTTAGAGCCCACTGAAGCTTTCTTT. Translation: CASSPLEPTEAFF.

This clonotype was observed a handful of times. The rearrangement joins TRBV29-1 to TRBJ1-2, with 10 bases matching TRBD1. The CDR3 length is 15 residues. Germline-derived CDR1 and CDR2 are SQVTM and ANQGSEA. Unmatched junction bases numbered 4, after V lost 0 bases and J lost 3 bases. This CDR3 reads CSVEDQDRGYYGYTF. The CDR3 region has the DNA TGCAGCGTTGAAGATCAGGACAGGGGGTACTATGGCTACACCTTC.

This clonotype was counted at least ten times. The rearrangement links TRBV20-1 to TRBJ2-1, with D tentatively TRBD1 or TRBD2 (5 bases each). The germline gives CDR1 DFQATT, CDR2 SNEGSKA (reference sequence). Trimming removed 7 bases from V and 5 bases from J, with 18 bases in between. This CDR3 contains 14 residues. The CDR3 DNA reads as TGCAGTGGAGCAATTTGGGACCGTCACAATGAGCAGTTCTTC. This encodes CSGAIWDRHNEQFF.

This clonotype turned up a few times. The CDR3 loop reads CSASETPSSNQPQHF. CDR3 in DNA: TGCAGTGCTAGTGAGACCCCCAGTAGCAATCAGCCCCAGCATTTT. The chain uses TRBV20-1 and TRBJ1-5; D uncertain. CDR1 DFQATT and CDR2 SNEGSKA come from the germline V gene (reference sequence). With 3 bases removed from V and 0 bases from J, the gap between germline ends came to 12 bases. The CDR3 consists of 15 residues.

The DNA for the CDR3 is TGTGCCAGCAGTCCTTCGACATGGGCCCAACTGTTTTTT. This codes for CASSPSTWAQLFF. The V gene is TRBV12-3 or TRBV12-4, the J gene TRBJ1-4; D remains unclear. The CDR3 has 13 amino acids. Trimming removed 5 bases at V and 12 bases at J, with 16 bases between.

This clonotype showed up many times. The V and J genes are TRBV5-1 and TRBJ1-1; D perhaps matches TRBD1 (6 bases). CDR3 length equals 15 residues. In germline, CDR1 is SGHRS, CDR2 YFSETQ. Trimming took 4 bases from V and 4 from J, leaving 17 bases between them. This CDR3 reads CASSPGRGASTEAFF. CDR3 nucleotides: TGCGCCAGCAGCCCCGGACGGGGGGCGTCCACTGAAGCTTTCTTT.

Ten or more counts support this clonotype. V is TRBV12-5 and J is TRBJ1-2, with no clear D. CDR1 LGHNT and CDR2 FRNRAP come from the germline V gene. V was pared by 0 bases and J by 4 bases, with 15 bases between. The CDR3 is made up of 16 amino acids. The CDR3 here is CASGLVRRRATYGYTF. The CDR3 bases are TGTGCTAGTGGTTTGGTAAGGAGGAGGGCCACCTATGGCTACACCTTC.

This clonotype was seen at least ten times. The chain carries TRBV12-3 or TRBV12-4 and TRBJ1-5, with a weak D call TRBD1 (5 bases). Trimming took off 6 bases at V and 3 bases at J, with 12 bases between the two ends. The CDR3 sequence is 14 residues long. CDR3 nucleotide sequence: TGTGCCAGCAGACACGACAGTTACAATCAGCCCCAGCATTTT. It yields the protein CASRHDSYNQPQHF.

This clonotype was seen only a few times. This chain joins TRBV5-1 and TRBJ1-3; 9 bases are shared with TRBD1. The CDR3 is 15 residues long. Germline CDR1 and CDR2: SGHRS and YFSETQ. V lost 1 base and J lost 4; bases outside the gene matches: 3. DNA of the CDR3: TGCGCCAGCAGCTTGAACAGGGGGCCCGGAAACACCATATATTTT. Translation: CASSLNRGPGNTIYF.

This CDR3 reads CASSLAWDRTSGGNQPQHF. In DNA form, the CDR3 reads TGTGCCAGCAGCTTAGCCTGGGACAGAACCTCAGGGGGCAATCAGCCCCAGCATTTT. The V gene is TRBV7-9, the J gene TRBJ1-5; 7 bases are shared with TRBD1. The germline V gene encodes CDR1 SEHNR and CDR2 FQNEAQ (reference sequence). The CDR3 is 19 residues long. V shed 0 bases, J shed 2 bases, and the junction held 13 bases outside the gene matches.